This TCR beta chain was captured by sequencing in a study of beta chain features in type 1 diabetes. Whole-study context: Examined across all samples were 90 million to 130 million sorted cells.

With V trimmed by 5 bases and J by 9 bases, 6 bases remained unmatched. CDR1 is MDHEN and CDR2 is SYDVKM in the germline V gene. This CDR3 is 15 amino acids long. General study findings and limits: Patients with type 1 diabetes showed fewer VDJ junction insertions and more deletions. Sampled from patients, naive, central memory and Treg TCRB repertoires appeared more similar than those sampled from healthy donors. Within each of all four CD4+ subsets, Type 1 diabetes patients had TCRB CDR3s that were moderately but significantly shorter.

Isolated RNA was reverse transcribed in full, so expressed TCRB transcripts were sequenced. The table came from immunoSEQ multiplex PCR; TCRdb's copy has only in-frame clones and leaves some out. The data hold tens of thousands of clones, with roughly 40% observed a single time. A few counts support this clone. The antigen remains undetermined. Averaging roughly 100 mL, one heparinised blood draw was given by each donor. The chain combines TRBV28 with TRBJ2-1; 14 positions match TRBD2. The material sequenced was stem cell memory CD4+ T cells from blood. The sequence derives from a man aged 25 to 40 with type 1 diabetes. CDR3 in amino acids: CASSLGLAGATEQFF. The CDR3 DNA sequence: TGTGCCAGCAGTCTGGGACTAGCGGGAGCAACTGAGCAGTTCTTC.